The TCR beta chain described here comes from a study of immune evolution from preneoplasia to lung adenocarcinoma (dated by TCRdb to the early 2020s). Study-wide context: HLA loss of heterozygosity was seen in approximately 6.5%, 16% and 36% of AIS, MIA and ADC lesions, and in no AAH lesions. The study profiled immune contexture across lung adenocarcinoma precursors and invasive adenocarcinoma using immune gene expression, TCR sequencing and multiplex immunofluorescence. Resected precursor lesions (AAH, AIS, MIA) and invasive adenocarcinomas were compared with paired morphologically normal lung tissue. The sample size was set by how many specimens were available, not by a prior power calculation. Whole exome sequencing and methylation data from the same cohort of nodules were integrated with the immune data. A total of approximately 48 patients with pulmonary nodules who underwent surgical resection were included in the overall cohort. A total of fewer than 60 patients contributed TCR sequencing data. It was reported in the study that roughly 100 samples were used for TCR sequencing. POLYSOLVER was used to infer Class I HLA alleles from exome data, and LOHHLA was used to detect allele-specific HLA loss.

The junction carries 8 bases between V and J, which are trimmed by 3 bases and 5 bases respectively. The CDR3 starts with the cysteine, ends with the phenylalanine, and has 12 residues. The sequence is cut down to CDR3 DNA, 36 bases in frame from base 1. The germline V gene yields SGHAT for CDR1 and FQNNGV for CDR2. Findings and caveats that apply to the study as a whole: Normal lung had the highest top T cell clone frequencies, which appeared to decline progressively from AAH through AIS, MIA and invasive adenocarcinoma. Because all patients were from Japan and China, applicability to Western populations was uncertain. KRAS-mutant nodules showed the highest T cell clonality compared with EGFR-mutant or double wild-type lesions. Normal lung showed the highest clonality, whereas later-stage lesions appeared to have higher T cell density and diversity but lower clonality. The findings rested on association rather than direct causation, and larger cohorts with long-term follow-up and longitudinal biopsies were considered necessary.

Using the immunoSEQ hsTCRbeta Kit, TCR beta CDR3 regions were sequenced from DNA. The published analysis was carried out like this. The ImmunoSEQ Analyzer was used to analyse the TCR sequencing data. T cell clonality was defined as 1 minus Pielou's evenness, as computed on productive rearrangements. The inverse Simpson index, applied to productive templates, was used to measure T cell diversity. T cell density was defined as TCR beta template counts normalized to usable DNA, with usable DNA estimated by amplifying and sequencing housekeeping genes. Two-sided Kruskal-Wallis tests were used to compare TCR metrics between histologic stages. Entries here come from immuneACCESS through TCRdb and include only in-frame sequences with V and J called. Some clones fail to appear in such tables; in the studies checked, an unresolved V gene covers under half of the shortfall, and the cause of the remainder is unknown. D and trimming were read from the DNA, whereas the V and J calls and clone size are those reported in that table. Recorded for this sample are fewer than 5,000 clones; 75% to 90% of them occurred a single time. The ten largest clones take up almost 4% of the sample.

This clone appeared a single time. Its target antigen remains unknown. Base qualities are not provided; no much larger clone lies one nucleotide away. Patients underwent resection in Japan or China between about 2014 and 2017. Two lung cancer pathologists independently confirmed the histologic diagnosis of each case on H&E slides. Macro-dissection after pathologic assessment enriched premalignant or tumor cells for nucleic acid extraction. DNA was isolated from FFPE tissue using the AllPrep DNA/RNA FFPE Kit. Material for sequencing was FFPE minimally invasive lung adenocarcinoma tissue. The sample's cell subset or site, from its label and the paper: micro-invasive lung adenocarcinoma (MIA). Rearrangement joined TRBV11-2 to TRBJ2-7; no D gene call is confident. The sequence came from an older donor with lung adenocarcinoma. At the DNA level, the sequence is TGTGCCAGCAGCTTCGATATCCACGAGCAGTACTTC. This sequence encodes CASSFDIHEQYF.